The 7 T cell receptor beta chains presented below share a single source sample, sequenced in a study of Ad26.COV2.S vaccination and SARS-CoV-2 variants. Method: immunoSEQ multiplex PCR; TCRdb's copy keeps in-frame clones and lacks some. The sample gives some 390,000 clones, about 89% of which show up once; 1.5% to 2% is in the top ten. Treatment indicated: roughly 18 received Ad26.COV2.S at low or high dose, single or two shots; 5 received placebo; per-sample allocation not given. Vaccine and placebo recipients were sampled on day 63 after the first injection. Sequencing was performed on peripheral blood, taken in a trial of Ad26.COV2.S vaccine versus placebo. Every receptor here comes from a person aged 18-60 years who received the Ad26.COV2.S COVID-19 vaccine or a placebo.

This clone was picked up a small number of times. This CDR3 reads CAISERGNQPQHF. CDR3 in DNA: TGTGCCATCAGTGAAAGGGGGAATCAGCCCCAGCATTTT. The J gene is TRBJ1-5, the V gene TRBV10-3, with D perhaps TRBD1 (6 bases). This CDR3 contains 13 residues. V lost 3 bases and J lost 4, with 7 bases in between. Germline loops: CDR1 ENHRY, CDR2 SYGVKD.

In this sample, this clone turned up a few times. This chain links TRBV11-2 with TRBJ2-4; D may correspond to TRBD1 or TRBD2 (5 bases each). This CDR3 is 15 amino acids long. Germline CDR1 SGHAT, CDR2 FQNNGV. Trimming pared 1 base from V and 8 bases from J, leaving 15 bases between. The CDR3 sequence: CASSLGSRELDIQYF. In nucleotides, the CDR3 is TGTGCCAGCAGCTTAGGGTCCAGGGAGTTAGACATTCAGTACTTC.

The CDR3 DNA is TGTGCCAGTAGTTCGAACTCCTACAATGAGCAGTTCTTC. Its translation: CASSSNSYNEQFF. The rearrangement joins TRBV19 to TRBJ2-1; D is unclear. V dropped 5 bases and J dropped 0 bases, with 5 bases sitting between them. The CDR3 has 13 amino acids. CDR1 and CDR2 (germline): LNHDA, SQIVND (reference sequence). The full variable domain, completed using reference TRBV19 and TRBJ2-1, is DGGITQSPKYLFRKEGQNVTLSCEQNLNHDAMYWYRQDPGQGLRLIYYSQIVNDFQKGDIAEGYSVSREKKESFPLTVTSAQKNPTAFYLCASSSNSYNEQFFGPGTRLTVL.

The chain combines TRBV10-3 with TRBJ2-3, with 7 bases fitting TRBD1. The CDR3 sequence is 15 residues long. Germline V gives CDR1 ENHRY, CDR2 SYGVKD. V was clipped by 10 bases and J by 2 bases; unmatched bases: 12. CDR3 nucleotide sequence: TGTGCCACCAGGAGAACAGGGGTACACACAGATACGCAGTATTTT. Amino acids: CATRRTGVHTDTQYF.

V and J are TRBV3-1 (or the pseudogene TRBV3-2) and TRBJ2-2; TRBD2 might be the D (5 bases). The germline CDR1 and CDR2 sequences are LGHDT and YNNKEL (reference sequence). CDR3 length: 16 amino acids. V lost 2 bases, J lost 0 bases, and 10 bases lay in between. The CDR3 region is CASSQMSGANTGELFF. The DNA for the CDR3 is TGTGCCAGCAGCCAAATGTCCGGGGCGAACACCGGGGAGCTGTTTTTT.

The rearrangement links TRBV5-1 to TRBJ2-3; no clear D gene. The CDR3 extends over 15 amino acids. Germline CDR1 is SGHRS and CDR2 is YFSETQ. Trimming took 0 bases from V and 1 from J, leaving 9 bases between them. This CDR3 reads CASSLAPAGTDTQYF. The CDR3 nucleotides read TGCGCCAGCAGCTTGGCCCCGGCCGGCACAGATACGCAGTATTTT. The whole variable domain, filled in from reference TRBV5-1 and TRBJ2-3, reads KAGVTQTPRYLIKTRGQQVTLSCSPISGHRSVSWYQQTPGQGLQFLFEYFSETQRNKGNFPGRFSGRQFSNSRSEMNVSTLELGDSALYLCASSLAPAGTDTQYFGPGTRLTVL.

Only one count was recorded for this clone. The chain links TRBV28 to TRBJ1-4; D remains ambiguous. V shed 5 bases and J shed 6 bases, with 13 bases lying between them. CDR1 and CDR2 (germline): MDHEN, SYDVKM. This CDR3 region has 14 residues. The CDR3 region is CASSPTTLDEKLFF. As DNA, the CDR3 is TGTGCCAGCAGTCCGACCACCCTTGATGAAAAACTGTTTTTT.